A selection of T cell receptor beta chains follows, all from one sample in a study of blood T cells in healthy people across ages. One entry per CDR3 protein results from TCRdb running MiXCR on the 5' RACE reads. Of roughly 680,000 distinct CDR3 sequences in the sample, 49% were seen once. The sequenced material came from blood. The origin of the receptors is a woman aged 55-69 years in good health. The CDR3 runs from the conserved cysteine through the conserved F or W. A D gene is named only where the DNA matches it firmly. Only part of the rows carry a size: once, few, many, or a class if the clone is expanded.

j_gene,v_gene,d_gene,abundance,CDR3aa,CDR3nt
TRBJ2-1,TRBV4-3,-,few,CASSQAGLEQFF,TGCGCCAGCAGCCAAGCCGGACTAGAGCAGTTCTTC
TRBJ2-1,TRBV29-1,-,-,CSANEDSYNEQFF,TGCAGCGCGAATGAGGACTCCTACAATGAGCAGTTCTTC
TRBJ2-1,TRBV24-1,-,few,CATSHHRDLYNEQFF,TGTGCCACCTCACACCACCGGGACCTGTACAATGAGCAGTTCTTC
TRBJ1-4,TRBV10-3,TRBD1,-,CAISETRDRTEKLFF,TGTGCCATCAGTGAGACCCGGGACAGGACTGAAAAACTGTTTTTT
TRBJ2-3,TRBV9,TRBD2,-,CASSGAPGLAGVRDTQYF,TGTGCCAGCAGCGGTGCACCGGGACTAGCGGGAGTTCGGGATACGCAGTATTTT
TRBJ1-2,TRBV4-3,TRBD1,few,CASSQGDRADGYTF,TGCGCCAGCAGCCAAGGGGACAGGGCTGATGGCTACACCTTC
TRBJ2-4,TRBV20-1,TRBD2,-,CSAINTLLAGMGIQYF,TGCAGTGCTATAAACACCCTTCTAGCGGGAATGGGCATTCAGTACTTC
TRBJ2-1,TRBV24-1,-,-,CATSEPGYGNEQFF,TGTGCCACCAGTGAGCCAGGGTATGGGAATGAGCAGTTCTTC
TRBJ2-1,TRBV4-3,-,-,CASSQNLRADNEQFF,TGCGCCAGCAGCCAAAACTTGCGGGCAGACAATGAGCAGTTCTTC
TRBJ2-1,TRBV2,TRBD2,-,CASNGLAGEREQFF,TGTGCCAGCAATGGGCTAGCGGGAGAACGCGAGCAGTTCTTC
TRBJ2-3,TRBV2,-,-,CASSAGHGTSTDTQYF,TGTGCCAGCAGTGCTGGGCATGGAACTAGCACAGATACGCAGTATTTT
TRBJ2-7,TRBV10-3,-,-,CAVSDLQGVYEQYF,TGTGCCGTCAGTGACCTACAGGGAGTCTACGAGCAGTACTTC
TRBJ2-3,TRBV30,-,-,CAWSVQDTQYF,TGTGCCTGGAGTGTACAAGATACGCAGTATTTT
TRBJ2-5,TRBV4-2,-,-,CASSQDRGYQETQYF,TGTGCCAGCAGCCAAGATAGAGGGTACCAAGAGACCCAGTACTTC
TRBJ1-4,TRBV10-2,-,few,CASRPTLQTYNEKLFF,TGCGCCAGCAGACCGACACTCCAAACCTATAATGAAAAACTGTTTTTT
TRBJ2-7,TRBV7-2,-,-,CASSYEWESYEQYF,TGTGCCAGCAGCTACGAATGGGAGTCCTACGAGCAGTACTTC
TRBJ1-2,TRBV7-9,TRBD1,few,CASSQGVHYGYTF,TGTGCCAGCAGCCAGGGGGTTCACTATGGCTACACCTTC
TRBJ2-5,TRBV7-2,-,-,CASNTGGQEAQYF,TGTGCCAGCAATACGGGTGGCCAAGAGGCCCAGTACTTC
TRBJ2-6,TRBV3-1,-,once,CASSSHRFVLTF,TGTGCCAGCAGCTCCCACAGGTTCGTCCTGACTTTC
TRBJ2-4,TRBV7-2,-,few,CASSFTVAKNIQYF,TGTGCCAGCAGCTTTACCGTCGCCAAAAACATTCAGTACTTC
TRBJ2-1,TRBV6-5,TRBD1,few,CASSYTGGPYNEQFF,TGTGCCAGCAGTTACACAGGGGGGCCCTACAATGAGCAGTTCTTC
TRBJ2-1,TRBV19,TRBD1,-,CASSATGQTYNEQFF,TGTGCCAGTAGTGCCACGGGACAGACCTACAATGAGCAGTTCTTC
TRBJ2-1,TRBV18,-,-,CASSPLEMGNEQFF,TGTGCCAGCTCACCACTCGAAATGGGCAATGAGCAGTTCTTC
TRBJ2-7,TRBV7-2,-,once,CASSASNEQYF,TGTGCCAGCAGCGCTAGCAACGAGCAGTACTTC
TRBJ2-2,TRBV15,-,few,CATSRGASAGELFF,TGTGCCACCAGCAGAGGTGCGAGCGCCGGGGAGCTGTTTTTT
TRBJ2-7,TRBV6-1,-,-,CASNSAGASYEQYF,TGTGCCAGCAACTCGGCAGGGGCATCCTACGAGCAGTACTTC
TRBJ2-5,TRBV29-1,TRBD2,few,CSVAKTSREAQYF,TGCAGCGTTGCTAAGACTAGCAGGGAGGCCCAGTACTTC
TRBJ2-7,TRBV7-6,TRBD1,-,CASSLRDSLIHEQYF,TGTGCCAGCAGCCTACGGGACAGTCTGATCCACGAGCAGTACTTC
TRBJ2-3,TRBV20-1,TRBD2,-,CSASGTSGSWTDTQYF,TGCAGTGCTTCCGGGACTAGCGGGAGTTGGACAGATACGCAGTATTTT
TRBJ2-4,TRBV7-2,TRBD1,-,CAGGGTGRNIQYF,TGTGCCGGCGGAGGGACAGGGCGTAACATTCAGTACTTC